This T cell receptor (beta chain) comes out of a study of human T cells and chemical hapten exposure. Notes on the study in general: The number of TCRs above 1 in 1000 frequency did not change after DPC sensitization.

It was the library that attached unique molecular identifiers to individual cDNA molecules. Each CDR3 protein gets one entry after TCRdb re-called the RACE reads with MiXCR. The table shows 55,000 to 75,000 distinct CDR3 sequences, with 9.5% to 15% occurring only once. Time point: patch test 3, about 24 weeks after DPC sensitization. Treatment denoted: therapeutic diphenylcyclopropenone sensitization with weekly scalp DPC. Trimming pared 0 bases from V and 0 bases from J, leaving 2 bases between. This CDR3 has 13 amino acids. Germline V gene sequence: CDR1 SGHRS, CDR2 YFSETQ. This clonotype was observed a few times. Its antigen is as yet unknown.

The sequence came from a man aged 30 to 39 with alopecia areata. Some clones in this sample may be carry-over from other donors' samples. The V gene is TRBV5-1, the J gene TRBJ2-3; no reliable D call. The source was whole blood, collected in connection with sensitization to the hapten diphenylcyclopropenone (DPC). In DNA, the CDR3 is TGCGCCAGCAGCTTGGATAGCACAGATACGCAGTATTTT. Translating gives CASSLDSTDTQYF.